One sample yielded the 10 T cell receptor beta chains listed below, sequenced in a study of shared clonotypes between healthy human individuals. CD8 cells classed as naive were CD45RO-negative and positively selected for CCR7, excluding terminally differentiated effector memory CD45RA+ cells. The assay was immunoSEQ multiplex PCR, and TCRdb's table has in-frame clones only and misses some. The sample records 750,000 to 1,000,000 clones, more than 85% being singletons. The material sequenced was naive CD8+ T cells sorted from blood. The receptors were sampled from a man aged 25-45 years in good health.

This clone has a single count. The gene calls are TRBV7-2 and TRBJ2-7, with 8 bases matching TRBD2. From germline, CDR1 is SGHTA and CDR2 FQGNSA. The junction had 4 bases not matched to a gene; V was cut back by 3 bases and J by 0 bases. The CDR3 is 15 amino acids. Here the CDR3 DNA reads TGTGCCAGCAGCTTCACTAGCGGAGGCTCCTACGAGCAGTACTTC. Translating gives CASSFTSGGSYEQYF.

The genes are TRBV13 and TRBJ2-7; TRBD2 agrees at 12 bases. V shed 2 bases, J shed 4 bases, and the junction held 3 bases outside the gene matches. Germline CDR1 PRHDT, CDR2 FYEKMQ (reference sequence). The CDR3 consists of 15 residues. DNA of the CDR3: TGTGCCAGCAGCTTACATGGACTAGCGGGGTACGAGCAGTACTTC. This encodes CASSLHGLAGYEQYF.

This clone has only one observation. V gene TRBV29-1 combines with J gene TRBJ2-2, with TRBD2 matching over 9 bases. From germline, CDR1 is SQVTM and CDR2 ANQGSEA. Trimming at V came to 6 bases and at J to 7 bases, leaving 9 bases not matched to a gene. The CDR3 extends over 14 amino acids. The CDR3 DNA is TGCAGCGTCGTAGCGGGAGTCTCATACGGGGAGCTGTTTTTT. As protein: CSVVAGVSYGELFF.

This chain joins TRBV28 and TRBJ2-2; 14 positions agree with TRBD2. After removal of 4 bases from V and 2 bases from J, the junction contained 9 bases not matched to a gene. The germline gives CDR1 MDHEN, CDR2 SYDVKM. This CDR3 spans 19 amino acids. As DNA, the CDR3 is TGTGCCAGCAGTTCCCCCCGGACTAGCGGGAGGCCAAACACCGGGGAGCTGTTTTTT. Residues: CASSSPRTSGRPNTGELFF.

J is TRBJ2-7 and V is TRBV7-8, with D uncertain. The V end was cut by 0 bases, the J end by 3 bases, with 9 bases between. The CDR3 is 14 amino acids. Per the germline V gene, CDR1 is SGHVS and CDR2 is FQNEAQ. CDR3 protein: CASSLAPSFYEQYF. As DNA, the CDR3 is TGTGCCAGCAGCTTAGCGCCCTCCTTCTACGAGCAGTACTTC.

This chain uses TRBV2 with TRBJ1-4, with a tentative D call TRBD1 (6 bases). Germline V gives CDR1 SNHLY, CDR2 FYNNEI. Trimming shortened V by 6 bases and J by 8 bases, and 10 bases separated the two germline ends. This CDR3 region has 12 residues. The CDR3 protein is CASRYQGEKLFF. The CDR3 nucleotides read TGTGCCAGCAGATATCAGGGGGAAAAACTGTTTTTT.

The count of this clone is one. V is TRBV28 and J is TRBJ1-1, with D maybe TRBD1 (5 bases). Per the germline V gene, CDR1 is MDHEN and CDR2 is SYDVKM. Deletions cut 5 bases from V and 3 bases from J, with 19 bases between. The CDR3 loop spans 16 amino acids. The CDR3 DNA reads TGTGCCAGCAGTCTCCAGGGTTTCTACGGGGACACTGAAGCTTTCTTT. It specifies CASSLQGFYGDTEAFF.

This chain links TRBV11-2 with TRBJ2-5; possibly TRBD1 or TRBD2 for D (5 bases each). Trimming left V 3 bases short and J 3 bases short, with 17 bases between. The CDR3 is 16 residues long. The germline gives CDR1 SGHAT, CDR2 FQNNGV. In DNA form, the CDR3 reads TGTGCCAGCAGCTTGGAAATGTCCGGGACCAAAGAGACCCAGTACTTC. Translating it yields CASSLEMSGTKETQYF.

This chain joins TRBV4-1 and TRBJ2-5, with D uncertain. This CDR3 comprises 12 residues. Germline assignment: CDR1 MGHRA and CDR2 YSYEKL. With 4 bases removed from V and 6 bases from J, the gap between germline ends came to 9 bases. The CDR3 nucleotides are TGCGCCAGCAGCCTAAACTTAAAGACCCAGTACTTC. This translates into CASSLNLKTQYF.

The gene calls are TRBV5-1 and TRBJ2-7; TRBD2 matches at 15 bases. Germline CDR1 reads SGHRS; CDR2 reads YFSETQ. After removal of 3 bases from V and 5 bases from J, the junction contained 6 bases not matched to a gene. The CDR3 has 16 amino acids. CDR3 nucleotides: TGCGCCAGCAGCTACCGGACTAGCGGGAGGGGAGACGAGCAGTACTTC. Translation: CASSYRTSGRGDEQYF.